These 17 T cell receptor beta chains were all obtained from the same sample, sequenced in a study of shared T cell receptors in the human thymus. Sequencing used immunoSEQ multiplex PCR; TCRdb keeps in-frame clones, though not all of them. The data show 640,000 or so clones, around 87% seen once. The data were also submitted as part of a second study, on human thymus T cells.

The sequenced sample consisted of thymocytes. Every receptor here comes from a boy under two years old with a congenital heart defect.

The V gene is TRBV4-1, the J gene TRBJ2-3, with a tentative D call TRBD1 (6 bases). Germline CDR1 reads MGHRA; CDR2 reads YSYEKL. The CDR3 extends over 12 amino acids. V dropped 0 bases and J dropped 8 bases, with 6 bases sitting between them. CDR3 residues: CASSQEGATQYF. The DNA for the CDR3 is TGCGCCAGCAGCCAAGAGGGGGCTACGCAGTATTTT.

This sequence joins TRBV27 and TRBJ2-1; 10 nucleotides align to TRBD1. Germline-derived CDR1 and CDR2 are MNHEY and SMNVEV (reference sequence). V trimming: 9 bases; J trimming: 5 bases; junction bases outside the gene matches: 31. There are 22 residues in the CDR3. CDR3 in DNA: TGTGCCAGTGGGGTTAACCGGGACAGGGGTCCCGGGAGGGCCGAATACGACAATGAGCAGTTCTTC. Translation: CASGVNRDRGPGRAEYDNEQFF.

This clone showed up just a few times. The chain links TRBV5-6 to TRBJ1-3; D call uncertain. Deletions cut 5 bases from V and 1 base from J, with 10 bases between. The V gene's germline CDR1 is SGHDT and CDR2 YYEEEE. This CDR3 has 14 amino acids. Here the CDR3 reads CASSPTVSGNTIYF. DNA of the CDR3: TGTGCCAGCAGTCCTACAGTTTCTGGAAACACCATATATTTT.

This chain uses TRBV4-1 with TRBJ2-7; the D is unclear. The CDR3 contains 18 residues. CDR1 MGHRA and CDR2 YSYEKL come from the germline V gene. V was clipped by 1 base and J by 0 bases, with 19 bases between them. As DNA, the CDR3 is TGCGCCAGCAGCCAAGTGGTTTCGTCATCCCACAGCTCCTACGAGCAGTACTTC. It is translated as CASSQVVSSSHSSYEQYF.

This clone was observed a handful of times. The gene calls are TRBV28 and TRBJ2-1; D possibly corresponds to TRBD2 (6 bases). V lost 7 bases to trimming and J lost 2 bases, with 12 bases between them. The germline V gene encodes CDR1 MDHEN and CDR2 SYDVKM. The CDR3 runs to 14 residues. For the CDR3, the DNA is TGTGCCAGCAAAGTGGGAGGCCCCTACAATGAGCAGTTCTTC. Translated, it gives CASKVGGPYNEQFF.

V is TRBV19 and J is TRBJ2-1; D is possibly TRBD1 (6 bases). Deletions cut 5 bases from V and 8 bases from J, with 19 bases between. CDR3 length equals 15 residues. Per the germline V gene, CDR1 is LNHDA and CDR2 is SQIVND (reference sequence). This CDR3 reads CASSDGIGGLDEQFF. The CDR3, as DNA: TGTGCCAGTAGTGATGGGATAGGGGGTTTGGATGAGCAGTTCTTC.

This clone has a single count. The chain has TRBV27 and TRBJ2-7, with a possible D match to TRBD2 (5 bases). With 6 bases removed from V and 6 bases from J, the gap between germline ends came to 21 bases. The germline V gene has CDR1 MNHEY and CDR2 SMNVEV (reference sequence). This CDR3 has 15 amino acids. The CDR3 bases are TGTGCCAGCAGACGGGGTGGCTACGGGGAAGGCGAGCAGTACTTC. Its translation is CASRRGGYGEGEQYF.

In its sample, this clone was seen a few times. The chain joins TRBV4-1 to TRBJ1-6; 9 nucleotides line up with TRBD1. Germline CDR1 MGHRA, CDR2 YSYEKL. This CDR3 spans 16 amino acids. Trimming cost V 4 bases and J 8 bases; bases outside gene matches: 9. The chain's CDR3 is CASSLGQGPFHSPLHF. The CDR3 DNA sequence: TGCGCCAGCAGCCTGGGACAGGGTCCCTTTCATTCACCCCTCCACTTT.

This clone was seen only a few times. V and J are TRBV30 and TRBJ1-6; D gene ambiguous. The germline V and J ends were trimmed by 3 bases and 6 bases, with 15 bases remaining between them. The CDR3 extends over 15 amino acids. Germline CDR1 reads GTSNPN; CDR2 reads SVGIG (reference sequence). Written as DNA, the CDR3 is TGTGCCTGGAGGCCCGACAAGCCGATTAATTCACCCCTCCACTTT. Translated, it gives CAWRPDKPINSPLHF. Combining the CDR3 with reference TRBV30 and TRBJ1-6 gives the whole variable domain SQTIHQWPATLVQPVGSPLSLECTVEGTSNPNLYWYRQAAGRGLQLLFYSVGIGQISSEVPQNLSASRPQDRQFILSSKKLLLSDSGFYLCAWRPDKPINSPLHFGNGTRLTVT.

V usage is TRBV14 and J usage is TRBJ2-5, with D perhaps TRBD2 (6 bases). From germline, CDR1 is SGHDN and CDR2 FVKESK. The germline V and J ends were trimmed by 4 bases and 13 bases, with 16 bases remaining between them. This CDR3 is built from 12 residues. CDR3 amino acids: CASSRVGDWWYF. CDR3 sequence (DNA): TGTGCCAGCAGCCGAGTCGGGGACTGGTGGTACTTC.

The chain is built from TRBV7-2 and TRBJ1-2; possibly TRBD1 for D (6 bases). The V and J ends lost 7 bases and 6 bases respectively, with 18 bases between them. Per the germline V gene, CDR1 is SGHTA and CDR2 is FQGNSA. The CDR3 runs 14 residues. As DNA, the CDR3 is TGTGCCAGCATCCTCAACCAAACAGGGAATGGCTACACCTTC. Protein product: CASILNQTGNGYTF.

The chain uses TRBV7-3 and TRBJ2-2; D gene ambiguous. The CDR3 runs to 12 residues. Germline values: CDR1 SGHTA, CDR2 FQGTGA. V was shortened by 4 bases and J by 4 bases, with 4 bases between the two germline ends. The CDR3, as DNA: TGTGCCAGCAGCTCCCGCACCGGGGAGCTGTTTTTT. This codes for CASSSRTGELFF.

CDR3 DNA: TGCGCCAGCAGCTTGAAAGGACAGGGGAAGGAAGATACGCAGTATTTT. It is translated as CASSLKGQGKEDTQYF. The chain has TRBV5-1 and TRBJ2-3; 9 nucleotides align to TRBD1. Germline assignment: CDR1 SGHRS and CDR2 YFSETQ. CDR3 length equals 16 residues. V was clipped by 1 base and J by 5 bases; unmatched bases: 8.

The chain couples TRBV7-9 to TRBJ2-3; TRBD2 agrees at 10 bases. This CDR3 is built from 18 residues. V lost 2 bases, J lost 2 bases, and 10 bases stayed unmatched. Per germline, CDR1 SEHNR and CDR2 FQNEAQ (reference sequence). CDR3 sequence (DNA): TGTGCCAGCAGCTTAAGAGTTGGGCTAGCGGGGGACACAGATACGCAGTATTTT. Its translation is CASSLRVGLAGDTDTQYF.

The chain employs TRBV5-4 and TRBJ2-1; 11 positions agree with TRBD2. The germline V gene encodes CDR1 SGHNT and CDR2 YYREEE (reference sequence). V lost 0 bases to trimming and J lost 7 bases; unmatched junction nucleotides: 3. The CDR3 is 15 residues long. Here the CDR3 reads CASSLVSGGENEQFF. The CDR3 nucleotides read TGTGCCAGCAGCTTGGTTAGCGGGGGGGAGAATGAGCAGTTCTTC.

The chain joins TRBV29-1 to TRBJ2-2; possible D gene TRBD1, 5 bases. The CDR3 runs to 12 residues. Trimming removed 5 bases at V and 7 bases at J, with 11 bases between. Germline V lookup: CDR1 SQVTM, CDR2 ANQGSEA. The CDR3 is CSVKQGFGELFF. CDR3 nucleotides: TGCAGCGTTAAGCAGGGTTTCGGGGAGCTGTTTTTT.

This chain's CDR3 is CASSLEGDGYTEAFF. The CDR3 nucleotides are TGTGCCAGCAGCTTGGAGGGGGACGGATACACTGAAGCTTTCTTT. The J gene is TRBJ1-1, the V gene TRBV5-6; D is perhaps TRBD1 (6 bases). The V gene lost 0 bases and the J gene lost 3 bases, with 12 bases spanning the gap. This CDR3 is built from 15 residues. The germline gives CDR1 SGHDT, CDR2 YYEEEE.